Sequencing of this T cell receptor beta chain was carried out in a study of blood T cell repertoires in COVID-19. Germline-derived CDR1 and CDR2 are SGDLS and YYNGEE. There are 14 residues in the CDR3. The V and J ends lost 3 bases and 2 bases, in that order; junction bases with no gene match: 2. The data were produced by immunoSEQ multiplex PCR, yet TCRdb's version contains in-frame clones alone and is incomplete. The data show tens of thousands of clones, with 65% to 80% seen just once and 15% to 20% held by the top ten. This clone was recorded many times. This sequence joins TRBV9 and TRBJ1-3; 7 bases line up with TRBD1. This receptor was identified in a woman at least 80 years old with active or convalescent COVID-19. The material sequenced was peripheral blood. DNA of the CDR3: TGTGCCAGCAGCGCTGGGACAGCTGGAAACACCATATATTTT. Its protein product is CASSAGTAGNTIYF.